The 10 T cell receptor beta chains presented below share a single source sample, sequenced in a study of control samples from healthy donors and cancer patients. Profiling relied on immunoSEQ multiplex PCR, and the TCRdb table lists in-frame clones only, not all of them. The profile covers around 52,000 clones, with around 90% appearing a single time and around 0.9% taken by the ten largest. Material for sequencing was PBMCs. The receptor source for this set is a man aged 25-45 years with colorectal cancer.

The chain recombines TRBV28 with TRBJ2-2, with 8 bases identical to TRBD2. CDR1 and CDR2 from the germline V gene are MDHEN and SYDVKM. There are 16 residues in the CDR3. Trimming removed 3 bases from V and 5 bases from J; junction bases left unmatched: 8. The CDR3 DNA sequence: TGTGCCAGCAGTTTTCCCGGGGGGGCCCGGACCGGGGAGCTGTTTTTT. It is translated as CASSFPGGARTGELFF.

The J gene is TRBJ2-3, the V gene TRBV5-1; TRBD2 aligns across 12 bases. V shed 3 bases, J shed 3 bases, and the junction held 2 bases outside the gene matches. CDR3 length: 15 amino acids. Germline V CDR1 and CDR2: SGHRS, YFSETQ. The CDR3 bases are TGCGCCAGCAGCTCTGGACTAGCGGGGACAGATACGCAGTATTTT. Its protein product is CASSSGLAGTDTQYF.

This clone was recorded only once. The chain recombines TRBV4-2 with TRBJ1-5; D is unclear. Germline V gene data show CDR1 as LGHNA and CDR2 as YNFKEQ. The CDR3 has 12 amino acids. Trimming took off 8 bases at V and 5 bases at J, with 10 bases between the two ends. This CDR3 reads CASALNDQPQHF. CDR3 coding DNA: TGTGCCAGCGCCCTGAACGATCAGCCCCAGCATTTT.

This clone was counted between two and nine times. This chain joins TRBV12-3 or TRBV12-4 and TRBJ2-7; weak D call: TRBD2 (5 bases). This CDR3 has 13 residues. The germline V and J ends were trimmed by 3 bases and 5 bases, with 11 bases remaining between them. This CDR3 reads CASSLTRRDEQYF. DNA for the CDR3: TGTGCCAGCAGTTTGACGAGGCGGGACGAGCAGTACTTC.

The CDR3 DNA reads as TGTGCCAGCAGCTTGGCGGACACTGAAGCTTTCTTT. As protein: CASSLADTEAFF. The chain recombines TRBV5-4 with TRBJ1-1; no reliable D call. V was clipped by 0 bases and J by 3 bases, with 3 bases between them. The CDR3 extends over 12 amino acids. The germline CDR1 and CDR2 sequences are SGHNT and YYREEE (reference sequence).

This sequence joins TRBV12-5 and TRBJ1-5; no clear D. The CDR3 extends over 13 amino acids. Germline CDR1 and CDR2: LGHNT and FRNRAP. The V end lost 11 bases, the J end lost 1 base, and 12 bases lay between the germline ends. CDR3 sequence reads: CAAEDESNQPQHF. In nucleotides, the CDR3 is TGTGCTGCCGAGGACGAAAGCAATCAGCCCCAGCATTTT.

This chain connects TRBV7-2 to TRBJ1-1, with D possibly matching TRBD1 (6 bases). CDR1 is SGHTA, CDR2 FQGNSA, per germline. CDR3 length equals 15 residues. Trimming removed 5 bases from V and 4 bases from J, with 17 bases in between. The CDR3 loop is CASSQVRGEGTEAFF. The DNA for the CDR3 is TGTGCCAGCAGCCAAGTCAGGGGAGAGGGCACTGAAGCTTTCTTT.

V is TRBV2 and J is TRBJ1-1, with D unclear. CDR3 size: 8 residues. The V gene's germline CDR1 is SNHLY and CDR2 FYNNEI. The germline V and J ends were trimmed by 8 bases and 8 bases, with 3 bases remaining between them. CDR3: CASLEAFF. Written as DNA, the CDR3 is TGTGCCAGCTTAGAAGCTTTCTTT.

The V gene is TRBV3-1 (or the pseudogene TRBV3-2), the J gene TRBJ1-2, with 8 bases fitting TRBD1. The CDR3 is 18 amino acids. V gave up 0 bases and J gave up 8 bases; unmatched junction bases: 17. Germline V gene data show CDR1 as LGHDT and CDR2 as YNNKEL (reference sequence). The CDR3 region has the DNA TGTGCCAGCAGCCAAGATCCTTCACAGGGGGTGAAGTGGGTCGGCTACACCTTC. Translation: CASSQDPSQGVKWVGYTF.

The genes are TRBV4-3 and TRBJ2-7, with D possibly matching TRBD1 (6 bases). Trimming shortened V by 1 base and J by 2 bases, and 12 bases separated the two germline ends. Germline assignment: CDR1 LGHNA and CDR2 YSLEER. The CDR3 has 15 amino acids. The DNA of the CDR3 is TGCGCCAGCAGCCAAGGTAGGGACACAGCCTACGAGCAGTACTTC. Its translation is CASSQGRDTAYEQYF.